Listed here are 18 T cell receptor beta chains from one sample, sequenced in a study of CD8 T cells in ankylosing spondylitis. From the 5' RACE reads, TCRdb called clonotypes with MiXCR, one entry per CDR3 protein. The data show tens of thousands of distinct CDR3 sequences, 6.2% seen once. The sample comprised synovial fluid, either unsorted or a sorted T cell fraction (not recorded which). The receptors originated from a male donor with ankylosing spondylitis.

This clonotype was found many times. The V and J genes are TRBV5-8 and TRBJ1-2; 7 nucleotides match TRBD1. The V gene's germline CDR1 is SGHTS and CDR2 YDEGEE. The V gene end was trimmed by 4 bases and the J gene end by 4 bases; junction bases not matched to a gene: 10. This CDR3 is 15 amino acids long. The CDR3 sequence: CASSNQWDRSYGYTF. Written as DNA, the CDR3 is TGTGCCAGCAGCAATCAATGGGACAGATCCTATGGCTACACCTTC.

In this sample, this clonotype turned up a few times. The rearrangement uses TRBV6-1 and TRBJ2-7; a weak D match, TRBD1 (6 bases). CDR3 length: 15 amino acids. Trimming shortened V by 3 bases and J by 6 bases, and 18 bases separated the two germline ends. Germline V gene sequence: CDR1 MNHNS, CDR2 SASEGT. The CDR3 DNA follows: TGTGCCAGCAGTGAGGTATTCGCGGACAGCGGCGAGCAGTACTTC. It is translated as CASSEVFADSGEQYF.

In this sample, this clonotype turned up many times. The rearrangement links TRBV4-2 to TRBJ2-2; D is perhaps TRBD2 (6 bases). The CDR3 extends over 18 amino acids. V lost 0 bases and J lost 0, with 14 bases in between. Germline CDR1 and CDR2: LGHNA and YNFKEQ. Written as DNA, the CDR3 is TGTGCCAGCAGCCAAGAAGGAGGCGGGGCCGCGAACACCGGGGAGCTGTTTTTT. This encodes CASSQEGGGAANTGELFF.

This clonotype was seen at least ten times. The chain employs TRBV25-1 and TRBJ2-5; tentatively, D is TRBD2 (7 bases). The germline V gene has CDR1 MGHDK and CDR2 SYGVNS. V was trimmed by 1 base and J by 4 bases, leaving 13 bases between them. This CDR3 contains 15 residues. The CDR3 loop is CASSELGRGAETQYF. The DNA for the CDR3 is TGTGCCAGCAGTGAATTGGGCCGGGGGGCAGAGACCCAGTACTTC.

This clonotype was seen ten or more times. The chain is built from TRBV28 and TRBJ2-7, with D unresolved. Germline V gene data show CDR1 as MDHEN and CDR2 as SYDVKM. V was clipped by 6 bases and J by 9 bases, with 18 bases between them. The CDR3 runs 13 residues. The CDR3 loop reads CASRGTRALLQYF. CDR3 DNA: TGTGCCAGCAGGGGAACACGAGCCTTGCTGCAGTACTTC. Using reference TRBV28 and TRBJ2-7 for the parts outside the CDR3, the full variable domain is DVKVTQSSRYLVKRTGEKVFLECVQDMDHENMFWYRQDPGLGLRLIYFSYDVKMKEKGDIPEGYSVSREKKERFSLILESASTNQTSMYLCASRGTRALLQYFGPGTRLTVT.

This clonotype occurred many times. This chain uses TRBV20-1 with TRBJ2-2; D might be TRBD1 (6 bases). The germline V gene has CDR1 DFQATT and CDR2 SNEGSKA (reference sequence). The CDR3 length is 14 residues. V was cut by 5 bases and J by 3 bases, with 13 bases left in between. CDR3 bases: TGCAGTGCTGGCCGGGACATAGACACCGGGGAGCTGTTTTTT. Amino acid sequence: CSAGRDIDTGELFF.

This clonotype has a count of ten or more. The chain is built from TRBV14 and TRBJ2-1; 10 bases map to TRBD2. V shed 6 bases and J 4 bases; nucleotides not matched to a gene: 3. The CDR3 is 14 residues long. Germline V lookup: CDR1 SGHDN, CDR2 FVKESK. This CDR3 is CASRPSGRYNEQFF. The CDR3 region has the DNA TGTGCCAGCAGACCTAGCGGGAGATACAATGAGCAGTTCTTC.

In this sample, this clonotype turned up many times. This sequence joins TRBV20-1 and TRBJ2-1; 8 nucleotides agree with TRBD2. This CDR3 region has 15 residues. In germline, CDR1 is DFQATT, CDR2 SNEGSKA (reference sequence). The V and J ends lost 0 bases and 2 bases, in that order; junction bases with no gene match: 3. The CDR3 DNA reads TGCAGTGCTAGAGAGCGGGAGGACCCCTACAATGAGCAGTTCTTC. It specifies CSAREREDPYNEQFF.

This chain uses TRBV14 with TRBJ2-7; a weak D match, TRBD1 (6 bases). The CDR3 extends over 14 amino acids. V shed 4 bases and J shed 4 bases, with 14 bases lying between them. Germline CDR1 is SGHDN and CDR2 is FVKESK. CDR3: CASSLPGHIYEQYF. For the CDR3, the DNA is TGTGCCAGCAGCCTTCCGGGACACATATACGAGCAGTACTTC.

The chain combines TRBV19 with TRBJ2-6, with TRBD1 identical over 9 bases. The junction had 11 bases not matched to a gene; V was cut back by 10 bases and J by 1 base. CDR1 LNHDA and CDR2 SQIVND come from the germline V gene (reference sequence). The CDR3 extends over 17 amino acids. Here the CDR3 DNA reads TGTGCCACTCACAGGGGGCCCTCGGGATCTGGGGCCAACGTCCTGACTTTC. The encoded protein is CATHRGPSGSGANVLTF.

This clonotype showed up many times. This chain links TRBV7-3 with TRBJ2-1; 7 positions match TRBD2. Trimming cost V 4 bases and J 0 bases; bases outside gene matches: 3. The CDR3 has 15 amino acids. Germline V gene lookup returns CDR1 SGHTA and CDR2 FQGTGA. CDR3 amino acids: CASSSGGSSYNEQFF. CDR3 bases: TGTGCCAGCAGCTCCGGCGGGAGCTCCTACAATGAGCAGTTCTTC.

The chain is built from TRBV7-2 and TRBJ2-7; possibly TRBD2 for D (5 bases). This CDR3 region has 14 residues. CDR1 and CDR2 from the germline V gene are SGHTA and FQGNSA. Between the trimmed V and J ends, which lost 2 bases and 7 bases, there was a span of 15 bases. The CDR3 here is CASSLPTGREEQYF. CDR3 DNA: TGTGCCAGCAGCTTACCGACGGGAAGGGAGGAGCAGTACTTC.

This clonotype appeared many times. The chain employs TRBV18 and TRBJ2-7; 11 bases are a match to TRBD1. CDR1 and CDR2 (germline): KGHSH, LQKENI. CDR3 length: 15 residues. Trimming at V came to 3 bases and at J to 4 bases, leaving 5 bases not matched to a gene. CDR3 region: CASSPRDRGRYEQYF. CDR3 in DNA: TGTGCCAGCTCACCCCGGGACAGGGGGAGATACGAGCAGTACTTC.

This clonotype was observed at least ten times. The chain links TRBV10-3 to TRBJ1-1, with 7 bases lining up with TRBD1. Germline loops: CDR1 ENHRY, CDR2 SYGVKD. Unmatched junction bases numbered 5, after V lost 10 bases and J lost 0 bases. The CDR3 runs to 13 residues. CDR3 sequence (DNA): TGTGCCACCGGACAGGTCATGAACACTGAAGCTTTCTTT. This translates into CATGQVMNTEAFF.

This clonotype was seen many times. The genes are TRBV20-1 and TRBJ2-4; 9 bases match TRBD1. Trimming took 5 bases from V and 2 from J; bases not matched to a gene: 7. CDR3 size: 15 residues. Germline CDR1 and CDR2: DFQATT and SNEGSKA (reference sequence). The CDR3 region is CSAARTGDTKNIQYF. CDR3 sequence (DNA): TGCAGTGCTGCTAGGACAGGGGATACCAAAAACATTCAGTACTTC.

This clonotype was observed at least ten times. The chain recombines TRBV27 with TRBJ2-7, with D perhaps assigned TRBD1 or TRBD2 (5 bases each). The CDR3 contains 15 residues. Germline loops: CDR1 MNHEY, CDR2 SMNVEV (reference sequence). V lost 3 bases to trimming and J lost 6 bases, with 18 bases between them. The CDR3 region is CASSFGGAGAGEQYF. CDR3 bases: TGTGCCAGCAGTTTTGGGGGAGCCGGCGCGGGCGAGCAGTACTTC.

Notes on this clonotype: With a much larger clone just one base away, this may be a read error. This chain joins TRBV3-1 and TRBJ2-2, with TRBD2 identical over 8 bases. Germline V gives CDR1 LGHDT, CDR2 YNNKEL (reference sequence). This CDR3 is built from 18 residues. The CDR3 region has the DNA TGTGCCTGCAGCCAAGATCCGACGGGAGGGCGTTGGGCCGGGGAGCTGTTTTTT. It codes for CACSQDPTGGRWAGELFF. The variable domain in full, with the rest retrieved from reference TRBV3-1 and TRBJ2-2, is DTAVSQTPKYLVTQMGNDKSIKCEQNLGHDTMYWYKQDSKKFLKIMFSYNNKELIINETVPNRFSPKSPDKAHLNLHINSLELGDSAVYFCACSQDPTGGRWAGELFFGEGSRLTVL.

In its sample, this clonotype was seen a few times. This chain's CDR3 is CSAREAGRDTYGYTF. The CDR3 region has the DNA TGCAGTGCTAGAGAAGCGGGGCGGGACACTTATGGCTACACCTTC. The genes are TRBV20-1 and TRBJ1-2; TRBD1 might be the D (6 bases). This CDR3 has 15 residues. V lost 0 bases and J 5 bases, leaving 16 bases between the germline ends. Germline V gene lookup returns CDR1 DFQATT and CDR2 SNEGSKA (reference sequence).